This T cell receptor beta chain was recorded in a study of blood T cell repertoires in COVID-19. Study-level information: The study drew acute and convalescent COVID-19 samples from the United States, Italy and Spain. The cDNA or gDNA used as material had been derived from T cells, B-cell-depleted T cells, or PBMCs.

Trimming at V came to 3 bases and at J to 3 bases, leaving 8 bases not matched to a gene. CDR1 is MNHEY and CDR2 is SMNVEV in the germline V gene (reference sequence). This CDR3 comprises 16 residues. Original analysis: Reference gene primer amplification gave nucleated cell count estimates. The repertoire was sequenced with immunoSEQ multiplex PCR; TCRdb's copy has only in-frame clones and lacks some. V and J calls and clone size are copied from that table; D and trimming were computed from the DNA. The repertoire holds 100,000 or so clones, with around 93% as singletons. The chain links TRBV27 to TRBJ2-3; TRBD2 matches at 8 bases. Input material: peripheral blood. This sequence was found in a human donor with active COVID-19. The donor label of this sample is uncertain. The CDR3 DNA reads TGTGCCAGCAGTTTGGGCGCGGGGGGAGGGACAGATACGCAGTATTTT. Protein product: CASSLGAGGGTDTQYF.